This TCR beta chain derives from a study of blood T cell repertoires in COVID-19. For the study at large: Italy, Spain and the United States were the sources of the convalescent and acute COVID-19 samples. Sources were T cells, B-cell-depleted T cells, or PBMCs; the material itself was cDNA or gDNA.

Germline assignment: CDR1 MDHEN and CDR2 SYDVKM. The CDR3 covers 15 residues. The J segment lost 2 bases and the V segment lost 4 bases, leaving 4 bases of the junction unmatched. Study processing details: Amplification of reference gene primers was used by the study to estimate nucleated cell counts. Sequenced by immunoSEQ multiplex PCR; TCRdb stores in-frame clones only, minus some. That table gives V, J and clone size, and the DNA gave D and trimming. The table shows around 90,000 clones, with 92% occurring only once. This clone was found once. Sequenced sample: peripheral blood. The sequence was collected from a woman aged 60-75 years with active COVID-19. The chain links TRBV28 to TRBJ1-5; 8 nucleotides align to TRBD1. CDR3 DNA: TGTGCCAGCAGTTCCGCGGACAGGGGCAATCAGCCCCAGCATTTT. Translation gives CASSSADRGNQPQHF. Drawing the rest from reference TRBV28 and TRBJ1-5, the complete variable domain is DVKVTQSSRYLVKRTGEKVFLECVQDMDHENMFWYRQDPGLGLRLIYFSYDVKMKEKGDIPEGYSVSREKKERFSLILESASTNQTSMYLCASSSADRGNQPQHFGDGTRLSIL.